The sequence of this TCR beta chain was determined in a study of cytomegalovirus exposure and HLA in healthy donors. Findings and caveats of the study: Earlier analysis found most TCR beta V segments productive about 90% or about 30% of the time.

In the PCR, 60 Vbeta and 13 Jbeta primers were used. The data were produced by immunoSEQ multiplex PCR, yet TCRdb's version contains in-frame clones alone and is incomplete. The table lists 150,000 or so clones, roughly 80% of them singletons. This clone appeared a few times. Its specificity is not known. The study sampled nominally healthy donors, though unrecorded immune exposures were likely. Trimming cost V 1 base and J 1 base; bases outside gene matches: 7. The germline CDR1 and CDR2 sequences are SGHTA and FQGNSA. This CDR3 comprises 17 residues. Sequencing was done on a sample of PBMCs. This rearrangement joins TRBV7-2 to TRBJ2-4, with 7 positions matching TRBD2. This TCR derives from a man in his forties or fifties in good health and CMV-seropositive. The CDR3 coding sequence is TGTGCCAGCAGCTTAGGAATGGGGGGGTCGGCCAAAAACATTCAGTACTTC. This translates into CASSLGMGGSAKNIQYF.